Reported below is one TCR beta chain. This specimen belongs to a study of blood T cell repertoires in COVID-19. The wider study: PBMCs, B-cell-depleted T cells, or T cells were the source of the cDNA or gDNA that made up the material.

Generated by immunoSEQ multiplex PCR, the TCRdb table keeps only in-frame clones and is missing some. The sample contains 120,000 or so clones, about 88% of which appear only once. The CDR3 loop spans 15 amino acids. Germline CDR1 reads LGHNA; CDR2 reads YSLEER. The V end was cut by 0 bases, the J end by 4 bases, with 10 bases between. The source material was peripheral blood. This sequence joins TRBV4-3 and TRBJ1-5; D remains ambiguous. This receptor was obtained from a woman at least 80 years old with acute or convalescent COVID-19. CDR3 sequence: CASSQDHWPNQPQHF. The CDR3 nucleotides read TGCGCCAGCAGCCAAGATCATTGGCCAAATCAGCCCCAGCATTTT.